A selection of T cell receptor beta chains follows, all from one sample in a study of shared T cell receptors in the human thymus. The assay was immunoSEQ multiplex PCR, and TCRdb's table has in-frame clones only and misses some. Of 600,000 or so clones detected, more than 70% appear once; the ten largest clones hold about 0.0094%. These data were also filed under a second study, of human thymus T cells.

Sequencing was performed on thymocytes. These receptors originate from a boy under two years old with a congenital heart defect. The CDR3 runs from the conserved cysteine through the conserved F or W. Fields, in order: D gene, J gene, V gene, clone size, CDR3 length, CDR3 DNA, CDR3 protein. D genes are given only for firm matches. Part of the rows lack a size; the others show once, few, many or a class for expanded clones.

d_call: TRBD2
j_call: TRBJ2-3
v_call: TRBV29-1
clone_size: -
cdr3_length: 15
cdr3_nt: TGCAGCGCTTGCCCCACAGCGGGGACCACAGATACGCAGTATTTT
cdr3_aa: CSACPTAGTTDTQYF

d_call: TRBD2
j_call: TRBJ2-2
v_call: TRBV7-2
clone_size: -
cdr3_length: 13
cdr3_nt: TGTGCAAGGGGGACTAGCGGGTCTACGGAGCTGTTTTTT
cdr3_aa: CARGTSGSTELFF

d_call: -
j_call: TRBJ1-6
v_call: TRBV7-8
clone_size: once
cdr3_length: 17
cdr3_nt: TGTGCCAGCAGCTTTATAGCTGGAACAGGGACTAATTCCCCCCTCCACTTT
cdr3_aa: CASSFIAGTGTNSPLHF

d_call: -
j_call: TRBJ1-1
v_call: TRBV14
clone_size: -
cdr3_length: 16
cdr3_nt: TGTGCCAGCAGCCAATTTGGCGGGGGCGCGTACACTGAAGCTTTCTTT
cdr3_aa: CASSQFGGGAYTEAFF

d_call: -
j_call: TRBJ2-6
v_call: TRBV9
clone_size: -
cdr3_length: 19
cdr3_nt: TGTGCCAGCAGCGTAGGCGGGGCAAGAGACAGCTCTGGGGCCAACGTCCTGACTTTC
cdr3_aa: CASSVGGARDSSGANVLTF

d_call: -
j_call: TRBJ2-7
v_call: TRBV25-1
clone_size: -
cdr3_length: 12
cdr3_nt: TGTGCCAGCAGTGATTCGTTCTACGAGCAGTACTTC
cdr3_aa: CASSDSFYEQYF

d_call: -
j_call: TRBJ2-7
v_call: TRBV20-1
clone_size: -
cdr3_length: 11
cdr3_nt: TGCAGTGTTCCCTCCTTTTACGAGCAGTACTTC
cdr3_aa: CSVPSFYEQYF

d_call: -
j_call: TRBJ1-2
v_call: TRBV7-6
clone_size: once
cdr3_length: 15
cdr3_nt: TGTGCCAGCAGCTTAGCGCCGTCGCGGGACTATGGCTACACCTTC
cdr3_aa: CASSLAPSRDYGYTF

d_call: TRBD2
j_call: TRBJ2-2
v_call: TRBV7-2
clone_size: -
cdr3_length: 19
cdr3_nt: TGTGCCAGCAGTTATAGCCACCCTTCGGGACTACCTAACACCGGGGAGCTGTTTTTT
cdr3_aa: CASSYSHPSGLPNTGELFF

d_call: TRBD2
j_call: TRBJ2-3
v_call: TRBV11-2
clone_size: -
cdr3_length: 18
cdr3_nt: TGTGCCAGCAGCTTAGGAGCGGCGTGGCGGGGGGGCCCAGATACGCAGTATTTT
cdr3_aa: CASSLGAAWRGGPDTQYF

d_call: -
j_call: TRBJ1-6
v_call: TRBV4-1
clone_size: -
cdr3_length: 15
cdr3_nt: TGCGCCAGCAGAAAAGACAGCCTTGAAGATTCACCCCTCCACTTT
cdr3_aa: CASRKDSLEDSPLHF

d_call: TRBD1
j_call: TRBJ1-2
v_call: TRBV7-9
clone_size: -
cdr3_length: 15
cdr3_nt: TGTGCCAGCAGCTCCCTAAGGACAGGCTCGGTTGGCTACACCTTC
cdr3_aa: CASSSLRTGSVGYTF

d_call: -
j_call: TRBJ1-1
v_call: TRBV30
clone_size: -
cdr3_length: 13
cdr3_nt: TGTGCCTGCGGGGACCTTGGGGGGACTGAAGCTTTCTTT
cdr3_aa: CACGDLGGTEAFF

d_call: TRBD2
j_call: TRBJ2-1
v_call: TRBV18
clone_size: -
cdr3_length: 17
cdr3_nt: TGTGCCAGCTCACCAATCCTAGCGGGAGAGAGATACAATGAGCAGTTCTTC
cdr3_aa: CASSPILAGERYNEQFF

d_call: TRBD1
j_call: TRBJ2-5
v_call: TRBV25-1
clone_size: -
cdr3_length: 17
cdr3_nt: TGTGCCAGCAGTGACCCATCGACGAGACAGGGGGAGGAGACCCAGTACTTC
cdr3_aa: CASSDPSTRQGEETQYF

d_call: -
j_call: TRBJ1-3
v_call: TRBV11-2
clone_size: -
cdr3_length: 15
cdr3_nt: TGTGCCAGCAGCTTACAAATCTACTCTGGAAACACCATATATTTT
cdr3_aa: CASSLQIYSGNTIYF

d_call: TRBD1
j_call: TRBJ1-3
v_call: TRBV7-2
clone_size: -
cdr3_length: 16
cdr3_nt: TGTGCCAGCAGCAGAACCAACAGGGGCCCTGGAAACACCATATATTTT
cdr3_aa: CASSRTNRGPGNTIYF

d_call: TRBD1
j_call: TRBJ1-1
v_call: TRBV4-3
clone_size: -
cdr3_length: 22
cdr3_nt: TGCGCCAGCAGCCAAGATTATGAGGGACAGAAACTATTGGGGGGTGAAAACACTGAAGCTTTCTTT
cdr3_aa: CASSQDYEGQKLLGGENTEAFF

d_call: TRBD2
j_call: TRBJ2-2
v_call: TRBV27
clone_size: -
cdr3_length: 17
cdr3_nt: TGTGCCAGCACTTCCCTCGGGGGAGGGACGAGTTCCGGGGAGCTGTTTTTT
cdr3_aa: CASTSLGGGTSSGELFF

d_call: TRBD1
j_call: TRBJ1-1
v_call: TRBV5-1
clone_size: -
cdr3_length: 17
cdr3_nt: TGCGCCAGCAGCTTGGGCGACAGGGGGCTCCTCAACACTGAAGCTTTCTTT
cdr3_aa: CASSLGDRGLLNTEAFF

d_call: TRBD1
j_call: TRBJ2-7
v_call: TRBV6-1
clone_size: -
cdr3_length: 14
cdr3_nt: TGTGCCATCTTGGGGGACAGGGGGACCCACGAGCAGTACTTC
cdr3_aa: CAILGDRGTHEQYF

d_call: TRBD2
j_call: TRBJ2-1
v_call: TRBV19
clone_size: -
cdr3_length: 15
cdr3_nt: TGTGCCAGTAGTACCGGAGGCAGGGAGGGGAATGAGCAGTTCTTC
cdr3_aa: CASSTGGREGNEQFF

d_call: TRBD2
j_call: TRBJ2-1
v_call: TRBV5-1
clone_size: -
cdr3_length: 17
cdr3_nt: TGCGCCAGCGAAAAGGGGCGGCGGGGGAGCTCCTACAATGAGCAGTTCTTC
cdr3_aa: CASEKGRRGSSYNEQFF

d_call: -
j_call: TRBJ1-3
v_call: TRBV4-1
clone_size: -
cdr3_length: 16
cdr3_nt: TGCGCCAGCAGCCAAGAGCTCGGGGAGCACGAAAACACCATATATTTT
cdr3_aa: CASSQELGEHENTIYF

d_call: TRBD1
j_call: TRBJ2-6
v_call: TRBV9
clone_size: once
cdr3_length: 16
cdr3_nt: TGTGCCAGCAAATCGACAGGGTCTGGTGGGGCCAACGTCCTGACTTTC
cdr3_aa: CASKSTGSGGANVLTF

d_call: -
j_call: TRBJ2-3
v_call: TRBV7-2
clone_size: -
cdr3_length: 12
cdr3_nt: TGTGCCAGCAGCTTAACGGGGGATACGCAGTATTTT
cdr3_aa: CASSLTGDTQYF

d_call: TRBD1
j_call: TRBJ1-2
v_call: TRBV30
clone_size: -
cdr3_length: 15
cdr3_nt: TGTGCCTGCTACAGGGGGCATACCCCCCTCTATGGCTACACCTTC
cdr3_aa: CACYRGHTPLYGYTF

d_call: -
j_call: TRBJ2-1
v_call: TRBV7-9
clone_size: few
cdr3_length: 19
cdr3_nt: TGTGCCAGCAGCTTAGTGGGGGGGCGACTAGCTCAGGGATACAATGAGCAGTTCTTC
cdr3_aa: CASSLVGGRLAQGYNEQFF

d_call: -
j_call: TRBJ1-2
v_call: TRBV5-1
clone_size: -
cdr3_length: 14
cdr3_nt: TGCGCCAGCAGCTTAACAGGGTTCGACTATGGCTACACCTTC
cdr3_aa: CASSLTGFDYGYTF

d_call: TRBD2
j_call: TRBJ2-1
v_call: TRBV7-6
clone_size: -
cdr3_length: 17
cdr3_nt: TGTGCCAGCAGCTTCCTTCCCCTAGCGGGGGGGATCAATGAGCAGTTCTTC
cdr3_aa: CASSFLPLAGGINEQFF

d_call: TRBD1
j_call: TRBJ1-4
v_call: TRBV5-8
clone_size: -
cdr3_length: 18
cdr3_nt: TGTGCCAGCAGCTTGGGGACAGGGTCCAAGCTGGTGCGCGAAAAACTGTTTTTT
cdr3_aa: CASSLGTGSKLVREKLFF

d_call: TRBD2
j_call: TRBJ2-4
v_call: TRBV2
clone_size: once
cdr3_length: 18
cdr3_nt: TGTGCCAGCAGTGAGGGACTAGCGGGGTCCGGGACCAAAAACATTCAGTACTTC
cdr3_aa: CASSEGLAGSGTKNIQYF

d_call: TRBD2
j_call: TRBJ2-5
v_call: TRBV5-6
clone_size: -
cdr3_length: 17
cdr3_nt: TGTGCCAGCAGCCACGGACTAGCCGCAGGGAAGCAAGAGACCCAGTACTTC
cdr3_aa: CASSHGLAAGKQETQYF

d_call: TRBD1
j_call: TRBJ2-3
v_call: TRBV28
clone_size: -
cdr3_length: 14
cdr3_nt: TGTGCCAGCAGACTACAGGGGGCTGGAGATACGCAGTATTTT
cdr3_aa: CASRLQGAGDTQYF

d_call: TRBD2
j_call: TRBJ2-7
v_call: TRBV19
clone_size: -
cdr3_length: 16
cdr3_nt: TGTGCCAGTAGTGGCCTGGGGGAGGGGATCCCCTACGAGCAGTACTTC
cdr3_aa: CASSGLGEGIPYEQYF

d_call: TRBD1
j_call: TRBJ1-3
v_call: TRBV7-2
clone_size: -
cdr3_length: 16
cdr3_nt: TGTGCCAGCAGCGCAAAAGACAGGGTTTACTGGAACACCATATATTTT
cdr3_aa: CASSAKDRVYWNTIYF

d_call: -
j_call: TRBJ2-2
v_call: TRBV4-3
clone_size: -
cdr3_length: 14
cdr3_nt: TGCGCCAGCAGCCAAGAGGCTCAGGGGCGGGAGCTGTTTTTT
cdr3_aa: CASSQEAQGRELFF

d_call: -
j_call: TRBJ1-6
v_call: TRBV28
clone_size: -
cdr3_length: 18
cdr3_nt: TGTGCCAGCAGTTTGGGGTTGTTAGGGGACTCCTATAATTCACCCCTCCACTTT
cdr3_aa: CASSLGLLGDSYNSPLHF

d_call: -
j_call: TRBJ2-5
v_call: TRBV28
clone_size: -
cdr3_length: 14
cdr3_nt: TGTGCCAGCAGTCGCAGGGGACAAGGGGAGACCCAGTACTTC
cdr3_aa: CASSRRGQGETQYF

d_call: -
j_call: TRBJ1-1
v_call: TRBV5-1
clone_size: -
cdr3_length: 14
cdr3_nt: TGCGCCAGCAGCTTGGATTCCGGGTATACTGAAGCTTTCTTT
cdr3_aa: CASSLDSGYTEAFF

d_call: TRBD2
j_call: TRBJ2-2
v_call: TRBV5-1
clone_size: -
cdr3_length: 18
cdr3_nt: TGCGCCAGCAGCAAGGGACTAGCGGGGGGGCCAGAGACCGGGGAGCTGTTTTTT
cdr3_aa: CASSKGLAGGPETGELFF

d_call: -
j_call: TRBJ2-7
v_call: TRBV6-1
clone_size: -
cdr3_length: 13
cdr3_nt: TGTGCCAGCAGTGAATCGGTCTCCTACGAGCAGTACTTC
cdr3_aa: CASSESVSYEQYF

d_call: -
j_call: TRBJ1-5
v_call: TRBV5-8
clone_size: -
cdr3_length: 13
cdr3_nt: TGTGCCAGCAACGCCGGGGGAGGCAAGCCCCAGCATTTT
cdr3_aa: CASNAGGGKPQHF

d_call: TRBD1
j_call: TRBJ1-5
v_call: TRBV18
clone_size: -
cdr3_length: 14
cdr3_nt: TGTGCCAGCTCATATGGGACAGGGATCGAGCCCCAGCATTTT
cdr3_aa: CASSYGTGIEPQHF

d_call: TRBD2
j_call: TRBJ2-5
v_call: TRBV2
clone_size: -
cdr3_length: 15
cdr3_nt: TGTGCCAGCAGCGCTGGGACTAGCGGGGAGGAGACCCAGTACTTC
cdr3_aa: CASSAGTSGEETQYF

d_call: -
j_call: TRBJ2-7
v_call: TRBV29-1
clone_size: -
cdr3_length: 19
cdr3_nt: TGCAGCGTTGAAACAATCGGTGGGGCAGGGCTGCGGTCATCCTACGAGCAGTACTTC
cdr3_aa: CSVETIGGAGLRSSYEQYF

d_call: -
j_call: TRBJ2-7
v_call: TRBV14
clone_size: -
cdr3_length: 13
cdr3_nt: TGTGCCAGCAGCCGATTCCCCAGCTACGAGCAGTACTTC
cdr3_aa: CASSRFPSYEQYF

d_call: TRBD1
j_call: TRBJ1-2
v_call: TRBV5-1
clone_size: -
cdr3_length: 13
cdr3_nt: TGCGCCAGCAGGATAGGCAGGGGGCATGGCTACACCTTC
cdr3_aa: CASRIGRGHGYTF

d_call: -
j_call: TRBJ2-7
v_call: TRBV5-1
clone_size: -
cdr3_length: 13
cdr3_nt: TGCGCCAGCAGCTTGACCCGGGCCTACGAGCAGTACTTC
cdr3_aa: CASSLTRAYEQYF

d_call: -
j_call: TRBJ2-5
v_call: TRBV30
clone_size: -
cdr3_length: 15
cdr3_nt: TGTGCCTGGAGTGTAAGAGAGGGTAGACAAGAGACCCAGTACTTC
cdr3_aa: CAWSVREGRQETQYF

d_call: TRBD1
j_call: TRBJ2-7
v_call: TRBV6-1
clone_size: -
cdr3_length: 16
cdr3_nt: TGTGCCAGCAGTGACATCGGACAGGGCGCTTCCTACGAGCAGTACTTC
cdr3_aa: CASSDIGQGASYEQYF

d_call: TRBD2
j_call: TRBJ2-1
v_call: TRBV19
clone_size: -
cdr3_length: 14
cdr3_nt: TGTGCCAGTAGTATCAGGGACTACTACAATGAGCAGTTCTTC
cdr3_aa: CASSIRDYYNEQFF

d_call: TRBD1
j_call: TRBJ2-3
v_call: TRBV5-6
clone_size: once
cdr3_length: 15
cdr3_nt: TGTGCCAGCAGCCCGGGACAGGAATTCACAGATACGCAGTATTTT
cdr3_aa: CASSPGQEFTDTQYF

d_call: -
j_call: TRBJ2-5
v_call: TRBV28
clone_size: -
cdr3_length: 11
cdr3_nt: TGTGCCAGCAGTTTGGGGGGGACCCAGTACTTC
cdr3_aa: CASSLGGTQYF